Listed below are T cell receptor beta chains from one sample, sequenced in a study of control samples from healthy donors and cancer patients. Only in-frame clones appear in the TCRdb table, and some are missing; sequencing was by immunoSEQ multiplex PCR. This sample carries 65,000 to 90,000 clones, approximately 87% of them seen once, and the ten largest clones take around 18%. The sample taken for sequencing was blood. Source of these receptors: a man aged 50 to 60 in good health. CDR3s include the opening cysteine and the closing phenylalanine or tryptophan. D genes are given only for firm matches. The size entry is marked missing in some rows and otherwise reads once, few, many or a size class.

V	size	J	D	CDR3	DNA
TRBV29-1	-	TRBJ2-5	TRBD1	CSDLTPDRADEQTQYF	TGCAGCGATCTAACGCCCGACAGGGCCGACGAGCAGACCCAGTACTTC
TRBV24-1	-	TRBJ1-5	-	CATTSWDHYSNQPQHF	TGTGCCACCACCTCCTGGGACCATTATAGCAATCAGCCCCAGCATTTT
TRBV12-3/TRBV12-4	-	TRBJ2-3	-	CASSSRGDTQYF	TGTGCCAGCAGCTCAAGAGGGGATACGCAGTATTTT
TRBV5-6	-	TRBJ1-1	TRBD1	CASGTGVGNTEAFF	TGTGCCAGCGGGACAGGGGTAGGGAACACTGAAGCTTTCTTT
TRBV29-1	-	TRBJ2-4	-	CSVLSGSVRNIQYF	TGCAGCGTTTTATCTGGGTCAGTTCGAAACATTCAGTACTTC
TRBV5-1	-	TRBJ1-2	TRBD1	CASSLELRGQVSGYTF	TGCGCCAGCAGCTTGGAATTGAGGGGACAGGTTTCGGGCTACACCTTC
TRBV18	-	TRBJ1-6	TRBD1	CASSLEQGGDSPLHF	TGTGCCAGCTCACTCGAACAGGGGGGAGATTCACCCCTCCACTTT
TRBV7-8	-	TRBJ1-2	-	CASSSFSGDGYTF	TGTGCCAGCAGCTCTTTCTCAGGGGATGGCTACACCTTC
TRBV18	-	TRBJ1-2	TRBD1	CASSPGTDRSYGYTF	TGTGCCAGCTCACCTGGGACAGATCGGAGCTATGGCTACACCTTC
TRBV12-2	-	TRBJ2-1	-	CASRPWGDSLSYNEQFF	TGTGCAAGTCGCCCCTGGGGTGATTCCCTGTCCTACAATGAGCAGTTCTTC
TRBV7-3	few	TRBJ1-1	-	CASSSGGNTEAFF	TGTGCCAGCAGCTCGGGGGGGAACACTGAAGCTTTCTTT
TRBV10-2	-	TRBJ2-7	TRBD2	CASRLAGAGEQYF	TGCGCCAGCAGGTTAGCGGGAGCTGGCGAGCAGTACTTC
TRBV3-1/TRBV3-2	-	TRBJ1-2	-	CASSHAEGVGYTF	TGTGCCAGCAGCCATGCTGAGGGAGTCGGCTACACCTTC
TRBV27	-	TRBJ1-6	-	CASSLHRENSPLHF	TGTGCCAGCAGTTTACACCGGGAGAATTCACCCCTCCACTTT
TRBV19	-	TRBJ2-5	-	CASSVRQEQETQYF	TGTGCCAGTAGTGTCCGACAGGAGCAAGAGACCCAGTACTTC
TRBV9	-	TRBJ1-2	-	CASSVAGSNYGYTF	TGTGCCAGCAGCGTAGCGGGCAGTAACTATGGCTACACCTTC
TRBV4-1	-	TRBJ2-4	-	CASSQAGTLAKNIQYF	TGCGCCAGCAGCCAGGCAGGGACCCTAGCCAAAAACATTCAGTACTTC
TRBV7-2	-	TRBJ1-2	-	CASSGHTGLGGYTF	TGTGCCAGCAGTGGGCATACAGGGTTGGGAGGCTACACCTTC
TRBV24-1	-	TRBJ1-2	-	CATSDFRGDGYTF	TGTGCCACCAGTGATTTCCGCGGGGATGGCTACACCTTC
TRBV4-2	-	TRBJ2-1	TRBD2	CASSLYNGLANNEQFF	TGTGCCAGCAGCCTTTACAACGGACTAGCAAACAATGAGCAGTTCTTC
TRBV6-1	-	TRBJ2-5	-	CASSEARAAQETQYF	TGTGCCAGCAGTGAAGCGAGGGCGGCACAAGAGACCCAGTACTTC
TRBV19	-	TRBJ2-5	-	CASSIGGGQQETQYF	TGTGCCAGTAGTATAGGCGGGGGACAACAAGAGACCCAGTACTTC
TRBV24-1	-	TRBJ1-5	TRBD1	CATSRTGDLNQPQHF	TGTGCCACCAGTAGGACAGGGGATTTGAATCAGCCCCAGCATTTT